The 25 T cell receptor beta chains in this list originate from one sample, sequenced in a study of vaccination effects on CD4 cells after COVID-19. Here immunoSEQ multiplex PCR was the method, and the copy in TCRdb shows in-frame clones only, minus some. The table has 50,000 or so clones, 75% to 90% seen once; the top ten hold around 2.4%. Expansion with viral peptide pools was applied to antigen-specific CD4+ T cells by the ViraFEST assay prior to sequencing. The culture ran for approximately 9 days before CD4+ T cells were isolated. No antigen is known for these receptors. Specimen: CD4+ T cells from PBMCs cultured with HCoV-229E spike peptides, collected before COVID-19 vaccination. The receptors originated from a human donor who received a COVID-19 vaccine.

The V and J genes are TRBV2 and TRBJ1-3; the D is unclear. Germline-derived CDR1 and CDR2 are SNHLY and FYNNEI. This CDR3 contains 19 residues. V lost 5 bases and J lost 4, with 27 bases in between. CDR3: CASSRLRATATLRGNTIYF. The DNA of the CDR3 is TGTGCCAGCAGTAGGTTACGAGCTACGGCAACCCTTAGGGGAAACACCATATATTTT.

CDR3 nucleotides: TGTGCCAGCCGCGGGGTGCCGCCGGCCTACGAGCAGTACGTC. It translates to CASRGVPPAYEQYV. The rearrangement links TRBV6-5 to TRBJ2-7, with D tentatively TRBD2 (6 bases). The length of the CDR3 is 14 residues. The ends were cut back, 8 bases at V and 2 bases at J, with 16 bases in the middle. Germline assignment: CDR1 MNHEY and CDR2 SVGAGI.

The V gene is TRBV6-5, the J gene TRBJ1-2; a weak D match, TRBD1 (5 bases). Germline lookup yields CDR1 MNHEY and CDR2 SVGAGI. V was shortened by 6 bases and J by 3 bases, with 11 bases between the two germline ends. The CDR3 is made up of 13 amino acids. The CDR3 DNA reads TGTGCCAGCAGCCCGGGACCGGACTATGGCTACACCTTC. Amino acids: CASSPGPDYGYTF.

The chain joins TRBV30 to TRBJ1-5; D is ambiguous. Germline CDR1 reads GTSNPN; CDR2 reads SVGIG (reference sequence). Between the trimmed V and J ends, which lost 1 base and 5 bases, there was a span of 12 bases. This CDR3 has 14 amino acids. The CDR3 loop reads CAWSGQNLYQPQHF. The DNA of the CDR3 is TGTGCCTGGAGTGGCCAGAATCTTTATCAGCCCCAGCATTTT.

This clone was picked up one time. CDR3 bases: TGTGCCAGCAGCCGAAGGGGCCGCGGGACAGGGGCGTTGAACACTGAAGCTTTCTTT. Translating it yields CASSRRGRGTGALNTEAFF. The chain recombines TRBV3-1 (or the pseudogene TRBV3-2) with TRBJ1-1, with 10 bases that match TRBD1. The CDR3 runs to 19 residues. J was trimmed by 0 bases and V by 4 bases; bases with no gene match: 14. Germline loops: CDR1 LGHDT, CDR2 YNNKEL (reference sequence).

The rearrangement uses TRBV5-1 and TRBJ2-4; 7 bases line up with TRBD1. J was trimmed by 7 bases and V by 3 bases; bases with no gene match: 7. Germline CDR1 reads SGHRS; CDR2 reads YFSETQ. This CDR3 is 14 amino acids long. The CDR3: CASSYRDRGNIQYF. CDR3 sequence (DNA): TGCGCCAGCAGCTACCGGGACAGAGGGAACATTCAGTACTTC.

CDR3 sequence (DNA): TGTGCCACCCGGGATCCTGCAACTAATGAAAAACTGTTTTTT. This codes for CATRDPATNEKLFF. V gene TRBV6-6 combines with J gene TRBJ1-4; D uncertain. CDR1 MNHNY and CDR2 SVGAGI come from the germline V gene (reference sequence). CDR3 length: 14 residues. V lost 10 bases and J 0 bases, leaving 12 bases between the germline ends.

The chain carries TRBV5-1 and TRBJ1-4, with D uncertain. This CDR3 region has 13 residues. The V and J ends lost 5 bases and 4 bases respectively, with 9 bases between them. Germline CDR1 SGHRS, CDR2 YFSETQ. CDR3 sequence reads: CASSATFNEKLFF. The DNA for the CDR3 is TGCGCCAGCAGTGCCACCTTTAATGAAAAACTGTTTTTT. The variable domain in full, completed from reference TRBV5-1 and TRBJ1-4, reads KAGVTQTPRYLIKTRGQQVTLSCSPISGHRSVSWYQQTPGQGLQFLFEYFSETQRNKGNFPGRFSGRQFSNSRSEMNVSTLELGDSALYLCASSATFNEKLFFGSGTQLSVL.

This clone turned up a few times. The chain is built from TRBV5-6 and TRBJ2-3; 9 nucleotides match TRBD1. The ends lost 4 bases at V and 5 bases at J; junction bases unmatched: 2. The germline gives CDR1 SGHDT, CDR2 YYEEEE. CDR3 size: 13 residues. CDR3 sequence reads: CASSRDREDTQYF. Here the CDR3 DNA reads TGTGCCAGCAGCAGGGACAGGGAAGATACGCAGTATTTT.

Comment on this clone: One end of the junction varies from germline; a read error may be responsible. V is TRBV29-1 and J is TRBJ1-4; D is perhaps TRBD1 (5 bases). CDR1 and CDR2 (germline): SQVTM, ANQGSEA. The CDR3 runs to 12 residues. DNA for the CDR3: TGCAGCGCCGGACCGGGGGATGAGAAACTGTTTTTT. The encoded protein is CSAGPGDEKLFF. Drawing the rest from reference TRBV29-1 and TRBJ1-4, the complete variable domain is SAVISQKPSRDICQRGTSLTIQCQVDSQVTMMFWYRQQPGQSLTLIATANQGSEATYESGFVIDKFPISRPNLTFSTLTVSNMSPEDSSIYLCSAGPGDEKLFFGSGTQLSVL.

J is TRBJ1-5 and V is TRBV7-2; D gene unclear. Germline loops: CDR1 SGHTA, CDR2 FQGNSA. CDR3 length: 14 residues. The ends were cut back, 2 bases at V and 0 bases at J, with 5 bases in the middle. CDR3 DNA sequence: TGTGCCAGCAGCTTACTTTATAGCAATCAGCCCCAGCATTTT. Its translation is CASSLLYSNQPQHF.

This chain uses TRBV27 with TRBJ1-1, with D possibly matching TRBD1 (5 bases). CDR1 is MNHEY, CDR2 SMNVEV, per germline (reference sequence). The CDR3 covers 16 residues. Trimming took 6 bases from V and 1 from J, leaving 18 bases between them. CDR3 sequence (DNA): TGTGCCAGCAGCCTAGGGTGGGGACTGGGGAACACTGAAGCTTTCTTT. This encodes CASSLGWGLGNTEAFF.

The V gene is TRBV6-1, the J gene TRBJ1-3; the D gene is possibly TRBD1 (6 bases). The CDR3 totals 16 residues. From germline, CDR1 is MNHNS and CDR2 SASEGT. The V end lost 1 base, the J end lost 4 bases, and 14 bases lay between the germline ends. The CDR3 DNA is TGTGCCAGCAGTGAAGTGGGGGGGGCGCGAGGAAACACCATATATTTT. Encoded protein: CASSEVGGARGNTIYF.

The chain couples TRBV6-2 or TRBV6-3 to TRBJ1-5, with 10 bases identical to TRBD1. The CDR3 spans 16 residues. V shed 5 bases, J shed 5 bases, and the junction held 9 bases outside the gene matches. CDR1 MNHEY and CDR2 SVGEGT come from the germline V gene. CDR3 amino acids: CASSAGQGKRDQPQHF. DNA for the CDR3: TGTGCCAGCAGTGCGGGACAGGGGAAAAGGGATCAGCCCCAGCATTTT.

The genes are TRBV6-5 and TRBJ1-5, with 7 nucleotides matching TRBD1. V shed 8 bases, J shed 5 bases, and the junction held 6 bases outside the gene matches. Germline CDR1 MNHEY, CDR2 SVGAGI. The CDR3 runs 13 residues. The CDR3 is CASGDRVYQPQHF. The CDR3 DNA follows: TGTGCCAGCGGCGACAGGGTTTATCAGCCCCAGCATTTT.

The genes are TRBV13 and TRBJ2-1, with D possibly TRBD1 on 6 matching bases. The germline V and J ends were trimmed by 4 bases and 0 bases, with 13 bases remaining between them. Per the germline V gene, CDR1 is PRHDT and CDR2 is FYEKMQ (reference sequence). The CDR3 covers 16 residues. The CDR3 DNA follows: TGTGCCAGCAGCTCTTCCCGGGACATCTCCTACAATGAGCAGTTCTTC. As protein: CASSSSRDISYNEQFF.

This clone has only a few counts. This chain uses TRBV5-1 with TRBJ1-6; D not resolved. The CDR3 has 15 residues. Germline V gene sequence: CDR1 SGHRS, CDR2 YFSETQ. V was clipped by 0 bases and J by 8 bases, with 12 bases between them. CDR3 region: CASSLDGFEHSPLHF. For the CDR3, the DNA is TGCGCCAGCAGCTTGGATGGATTTGAGCATTCACCCCTCCACTTT.

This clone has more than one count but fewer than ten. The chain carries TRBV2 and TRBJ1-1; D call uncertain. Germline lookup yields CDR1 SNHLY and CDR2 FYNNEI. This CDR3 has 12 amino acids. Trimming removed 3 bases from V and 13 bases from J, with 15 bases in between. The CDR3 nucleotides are TGTGCCAGCAGTGATGGAGCGCAGCGGGGTTTCTTT. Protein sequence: CASSDGAQRGFF.

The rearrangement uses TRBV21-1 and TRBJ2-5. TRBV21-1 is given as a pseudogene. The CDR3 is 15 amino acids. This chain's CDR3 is CASSKVRGRGETQYF. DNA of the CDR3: TGTGCCAGCAGCAAAGTTCGGGGGCGCGGAGAGACCCAGTACTTC.

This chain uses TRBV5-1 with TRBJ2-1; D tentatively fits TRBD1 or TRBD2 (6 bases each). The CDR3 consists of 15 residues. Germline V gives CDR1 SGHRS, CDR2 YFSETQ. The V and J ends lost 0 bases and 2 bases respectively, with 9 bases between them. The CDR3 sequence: CASSLGGATYNEQFF. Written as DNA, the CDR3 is TGCGCCAGCAGCTTGGGGGGGGCCACCTACAATGAGCAGTTCTTC.

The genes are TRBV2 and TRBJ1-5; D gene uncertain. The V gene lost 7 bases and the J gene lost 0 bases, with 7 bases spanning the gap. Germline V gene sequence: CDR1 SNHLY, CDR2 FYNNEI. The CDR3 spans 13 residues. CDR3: CASKRSSNQPQHF. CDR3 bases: TGTGCCAGCAAACGAAGTAGCAATCAGCCCCAGCATTTT.

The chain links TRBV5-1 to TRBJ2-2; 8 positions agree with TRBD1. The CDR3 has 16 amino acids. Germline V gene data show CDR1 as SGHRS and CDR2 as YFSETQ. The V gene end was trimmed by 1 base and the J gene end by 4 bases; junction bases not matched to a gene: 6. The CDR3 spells CASSLRPGQGTGELFF. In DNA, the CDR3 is TGCGCCAGCAGCTTGCGGCCCGGACAGGGCACCGGGGAGCTGTTTTTT.

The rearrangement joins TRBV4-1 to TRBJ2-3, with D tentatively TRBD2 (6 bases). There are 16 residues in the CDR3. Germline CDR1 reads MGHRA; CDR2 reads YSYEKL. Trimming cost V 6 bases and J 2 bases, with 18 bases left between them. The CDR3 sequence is CASRQPGLLTTDTQYF. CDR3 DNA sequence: TGCGCCAGCAGGCAACCGGGACTCCTCACCACAGATACGCAGTATTTT.

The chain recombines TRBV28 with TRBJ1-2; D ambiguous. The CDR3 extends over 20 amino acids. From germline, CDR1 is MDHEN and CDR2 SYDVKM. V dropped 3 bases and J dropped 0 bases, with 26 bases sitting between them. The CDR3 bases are TGTGCCAGCAGTTTCCTAGCCCTCACTTTGACCCACGTGGCTAACTATGGCTACACCTTC. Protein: CASSFLALTLTHVANYGYTF.

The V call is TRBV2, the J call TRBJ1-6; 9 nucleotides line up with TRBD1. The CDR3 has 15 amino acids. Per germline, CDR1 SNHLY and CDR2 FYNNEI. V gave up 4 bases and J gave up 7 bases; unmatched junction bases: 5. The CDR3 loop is CASSAVTGGNSPLHF. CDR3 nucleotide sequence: TGTGCCAGCAGTGCCGTGACAGGGGGGAATTCACCCCTCCACTTT.